This T cell receptor (beta chain) was identified during a study of OX40 agonist ivuxolimab in advanced cancers. Looking at the study overall: Ivuxolimab was a fully human IgG2 agonistic monoclonal antibody targeting the costimulatory receptor OX40 (CD134). Peripheral TCRbeta sequencing aimed to test whether ivuxolimab altered TCR sequence diversity and caused clonal T-cell expansion. Among the approximately 50 dose-escalation patients, about 19 had hepatocellular carcinoma, around 15 melanoma, 9 renal cell carcinoma and 9 head and neck cancer. Patients were allowed to have had prior anti-PD-1, anti-PD-L1 or anti-CTLA-4 therapy, and 40% to 45% of the dose-escalation patients had previously received checkpoint inhibitors. Intravenous ivuxolimab was administered to patients every 2 weeks at six dose levels: 0.01, 0.1, 0.3, 1.5, 3 and 10 mg/kg. A male proportion of roughly 80% and a mean age of around 60 years, ranging from about 20 to 85, were recorded for the dose-escalation cohort. Partial responses occurred in three dose-escalation patients: two with cutaneous melanoma and one with hepatocellular carcinoma. The paper reports the monotherapy dose-escalation portion (N of about 51 patients) of the phase I ivuxolimab trial.

Broader findings and caveats from the paper: Partial responders in the 0.1-3.0 mg/kg groups had among the lowest normalized peripheral clonal expansion, especially among CD8+ T cells. On average, CD8+ T cells showed more expanded clones than CD4+ T cells after ivuxolimab. The antigen specificity of the peripheral T cells that underwent clonal expansion was not determined. Low levels of normalized T-cell clonal expansion were also shown by some nonresponding patients. Clonal expansion of both CD4+ and CD8+ blood T cells was observed from baseline to week 6 at doses 0.1 to 3.0 mg/kg.

For sequencing of the TCRbeta CDR3 region, genomic DNA was extracted from the sorted cells. TCRbeta CDR3 regions were sequenced using the immunoSEQ Assay. The table was pulled from immuneACCESS by TCRdb, which kept in-frame rearrangements only. Such tables lose some clones; where checked, under half of the loss comes from unresolved V genes, and the rest has no known cause. The sample profile shows 72,000 or so clones; around 80% of them were found once. 0.4% to 0.55% of the sample comes from the top ten. V and J are truncated by 3 bases and 0 bases respectively, leaving an intervening sequence of 5 bases. Inclusive of the bounding cysteine and phenylalanine, the CDR3 is 13 residues long. Here the CDR3 DNA is all that survives: 39 bases in frame from base 1. From a lookup of the germline V gene, CDR1 and CDR2 are WSHSY and SAAADI. The trial excluded patients who had a history of autoimmune disease or who were on systemic immunosuppression. In every dose cohort, peripheral blood was drawn for TCR sequencing at baseline, cycle 4 day 1, and cycle 7 day 1. The samples were taken from a phase I, first-in-human, multicenter, open-label dose-escalation trial of ivuxolimab. Adults with locally advanced or metastatic melanoma, renal cell carcinoma, hepatocellular carcinoma or head and neck squamous cell carcinoma were enrolled in the trial. CD4+ and CD8+ T cells were sorted separately from peripheral blood before TCR sequencing.

On this clone itself: It lacks a known antigen. No much larger clone is present one base from it, and per-base qualities are unavailable.

The sequence links TRBV10-2 to TRBJ1-1; the D gene cannot be resolved reliably. This receptor was obtained from an adult with an advanced solid tumor such as melanoma, head and neck, liver or kidney cancer. The sequencing here drew on CD4+ or CD8+ T cells sorted from blood, taken in a trial of the OX40 agonist ivuxolimab. The CDR3 reads CASSDRVNTEAFF. The bases read TGCGCCAGCAGTGACAGAGTGAACACTGAAGCTTTCTTT.